This T cell receptor beta chain originates from a study of shared clonotypes between healthy human individuals. Study-wide background: Used for every donor were three CD4 naive, three CD4 memory, two CD8 naive and one CD8 memory plate.

V was trimmed by 3 bases and J by 0 bases, leaving 11 bases between them. This CDR3 is 15 amino acids long. Germline lookup yields CDR1 LNHDA and CDR2 SQIVND (reference sequence). It was into CD45RA+ naive and CD45RA-negative memory subsets that the CD4+ cells were split. The repertoire was sequenced with immunoSEQ multiplex PCR; TCRdb's copy has only in-frame clones and lacks some. Among 550,000 to 800,000 clones listed, roughly 70% were seen once. Regarding the study as a whole: Clonotypes shared by all four donors outscored non-shared clonotypes in generation probability. Investigators collected only blood, and repertoires in tissues likely differ.

A remark on this clone: As yet, its antigen is unknown. The sample has other DNA sequences that encode this CDR3 too.

The rearrangement uses TRBV19 and TRBJ1-1; D is unclear. The material sequenced was memory CD4+ T cells sorted from blood. Subset described: CD45RA-negative fraction. The TCR was taken from a woman younger than 45 in good health. CDR3 bases: TGTGCCAGTAGTATCGGTGGAAGTATGAACACTGAAGCTTTCTTT. It is translated as CASSIGGSMNTEAFF.